This entry lists 31 T cell receptor beta chains sequenced from one sample in a study of preoperative IRX-2 immunotherapy in early breast cancer. Treatment in this sample: preoperative locoregional IRX-2 cytokine immunotherapy. The table came from immunoSEQ multiplex PCR; TCRdb's copy has only in-frame clones and leaves some out. The data contain 30,000 to 35,000 clones, about 95% of them singletons. Sampling was conducted from a patient treated with IRX-2 immunotherapy. These receptors all come from a human donor with breast cancer.

The V gene is TRBV25-1, the J gene TRBJ1-1; 10 bases agree with TRBD1. Losses at the gene ends were 7 bases for V and 3 bases for J; bases not matched to a gene: 8. This CDR3 comprises 15 residues. Looked up from germline, CDR1 is MGHDK and CDR2 is SYGVNS. The CDR3 coding sequence is TGTGCCAGCACTCCATTGACAGGGGGCTACACTGAAGCTTTCTTT. It yields the protein CASTPLTGGYTEAFF.

This chain connects TRBV10-1 to TRBJ2-1; D is perhaps TRBD1 (5 bases). V lost 6 bases and J 10 bases, leaving 16 bases between the germline ends. This CDR3 contains 13 residues. CDR1 is WNHNN and CDR2 is SYGVQD in the germline V gene (reference sequence). CDR3 sequence reads: CASSRLRVGEQFF. CDR3 DNA: TGCGCCAGCAGCCGGCTCAGGGTAGGAGAGCAGTTCTTC.

The rearrangement uses TRBV7-9 and TRBJ2-2; D not resolved. The CDR3 runs 15 residues. CDR1 is SEHNR and CDR2 is FQNEAQ in the germline V gene (reference sequence). V lost 2 bases and J 1 base, leaving 8 bases between the germline ends. CDR3 coding DNA: TGTGCCAGCAGCTTACCCGTCTGGAACACCGGGGAGCTGTTTTTT. This encodes CASSLPVWNTGELFF.

A few counts support this clone. The chain is built from TRBV28 and TRBJ2-7; 7 nucleotides agree with TRBD1. Germline V CDR1 and CDR2: MDHEN, SYDVKM. The CDR3 runs to 13 residues. The ends lost 3 bases at V and 7 bases at J; junction bases unmatched: 6. This CDR3 reads CASSFDRVLEQYF. In DNA form, the CDR3 reads TGTGCCAGCAGTTTTGACAGGGTCTTGGAGCAGTACTTC.

The chain couples TRBV6-5 to TRBJ1-2; maybe TRBD1 (5 bases). The CDR3 extends over 15 amino acids. The V end lost 2 bases, the J end lost 4 bases, and 14 bases lay between the germline ends. Looked up from germline, CDR1 is MNHEY and CDR2 is SVGAGI. CDR3 amino acids: CASSYRQGGGYGYTF. The CDR3 DNA reads TGTGCCAGCAGTTACCGCCAGGGAGGAGGCTATGGCTACACCTTC.

On this clone: Within the sample, other DNA sequences also encode this same CDR3. The gene calls are TRBV5-4 and TRBJ2-7, with TRBD1 matching 9 bases. This CDR3 has 13 residues. Per the germline V gene, CDR1 is SGHNT and CDR2 is YYREEE (reference sequence). The V segment lost 3 bases and the J segment 4 bases; nucleotides outside the gene matches: 2. In DNA, the CDR3 is TGTGCCAGCAGCTCCGGACAGGGGTACGAGCAGTACTTC. Its protein is CASSSGQGYEQYF. Filled out from reference TRBV5-4 and TRBJ2-7, the complete variable domain reads ETGVTQSPTHLIKTRGQQVTLRCSSQSGHNTVSWYQQALGQGPQFIFQYYREEENGRGNFPPRFSGLQFPNYSSELNVNALELDDSALYLCASSSGQGYEQYFGPGTRLTVT.

Points on this clone: The sample holds other DNA sequences that translate to the same CDR3. This chain joins TRBV9 and TRBJ2-7; maybe TRBD2 (6 bases). The CDR3 extends over 14 amino acids. Germline CDR1 reads SGDLS; CDR2 reads YYNGEE. The V and J ends lost 0 bases and 0 bases respectively, with 7 bases between them. The CDR3 region is CASSVDGSSYEQYF. The CDR3 region has the DNA TGTGCCAGCAGCGTAGACGGGAGCTCCTACGAGCAGTACTTC.

The CDR3 spells CASFTRGIKETQYF. The CDR3 DNA follows: TGTGCCAGCTTTACCCGGGGCATTAAAGAGACCCAGTACTTC. The rearrangement uses TRBV28 and TRBJ2-5; D assignment may be TRBD1 or TRBD2 (5 bases each). V was clipped by 8 bases and J by 3 bases, with 16 bases between them. Germline CDR1 and CDR2: MDHEN and SYDVKM. The CDR3 runs to 14 residues.

The rearrangement links TRBV10-3 to TRBJ2-7, with a tentative D call TRBD1 (5 bases). Trimming pared 0 bases from V and 2 bases from J, leaving 8 bases between. The CDR3 has 14 amino acids. Per germline, CDR1 ENHRY and CDR2 SYGVKD. The DNA of the CDR3 is TGTGCCATCAGTGAGTCGGAAGGGGCCTACGAGCAGTACTTC. The encoded protein is CAISESEGAYEQYF.

On this clone itself: One end of the junction fails to match germline, which may point to a read error. V is TRBV7-2 and J is TRBJ2-1, with no clear D. Germline V gives CDR1 SGHTA, CDR2 FQGNSA. The CDR3 extends over 11 amino acids. In DNA form, the CDR3 reads TGTGCCAGCAGTTTCTACCATGAGCAGTTCTTC. This translates into CASSFYHEQFF. Combining the CDR3 with reference TRBV7-2 and TRBJ2-1 gives the whole variable domain GAGVSQSPSNKVTEKGKDVELRCDPISGHTALYWYRQSLGQGLEFLIYFQGNSAPDKSGLPSDRFSAERTGGSVSTLTIQRTQQEDSAVYLCASSFYHEQFFGPGTRLTVL.

The rearrangement joins TRBV6-6 to TRBJ1-4; D remains ambiguous. Trimming removed 2 bases from V and 0 bases from J, with 7 bases in between. Germline CDR1 and CDR2: MNHNY and SVGAGI (reference sequence). CDR3 length: 15 residues. In DNA form, the CDR3 reads TGTGCCAGCAGTTACGGACCTGCAACTAATGAAAAACTGTTTTTT. Translated, it gives CASSYGPATNEKLFF.

The chain employs TRBV28 and TRBJ1-5; D perhaps matches TRBD1 (6 bases). The CDR3 consists of 13 residues. V lost 6 bases and J 5 bases, leaving 11 bases between the germline ends. Germline values: CDR1 MDHEN, CDR2 SYDVKM. The CDR3 loop reads CASSSDSYQPQHF. The DNA of the CDR3 is TGTGCCAGCAGCTCGGACAGTTATCAGCCCCAGCATTTT.

This chain joins TRBV5-1 and TRBJ1-4; 12 positions agree with TRBD1. Trimming removed 1 base from V and 7 bases from J; junction bases left unmatched: 11. Germline V gene sequence: CDR1 SGHRS, CDR2 YFSETQ. The CDR3 consists of 18 residues. Here the CDR3 DNA reads TGCGCCAGCAGCTTGTCGGGGACAGGGGGCGCGGTGGGTGAAAAACTGTTTTTT. Amino acid sequence: CASSLSGTGGAVGEKLFF.

The chain recombines TRBV5-6 with TRBJ1-2, with TRBD1 matching 9 bases. CDR3 length: 15 amino acids. The V gene end was trimmed by 2 bases and the J gene end by 0 bases; junction bases not matched to a gene: 2. Germline loops: CDR1 SGHDT, CDR2 YYEEEE. Here the CDR3 reads CASSFRQGANYGYTF. The CDR3 DNA reads TGTGCCAGCAGCTTTCGACAGGGGGCTAACTATGGCTACACCTTC.

This rearrangement joins TRBV11-3 to TRBJ1-3; the D gene is possibly TRBD1 (6 bases). V was clipped by 5 bases and J by 3 bases, with 11 bases between them. Germline V gene lookup returns CDR1 SGHNT and CDR2 YENEEA. This CDR3 is built from 14 residues. CDR3 loop: CASSRGGLGNTIYF. The CDR3 DNA is TGTGCCAGCAGCCGCGGGGGGCTTGGAAACACCATATATTTT. Full variable domain (missing parts from reference TRBV11-3 and TRBJ1-3): EAGVVQSPRYKIIEKKQPVAFWCNPISGHNTLYWYLQNLGQGPELLIRYENEEAVDDSQLPKDRFSAERLKGVDSTLKIQPAELGDSAVYLCASSRGGLGNTIYFGEGSWLTVV.

The chain has TRBV4-3 and TRBJ2-2; the D gene is possibly TRBD1 (5 bases). Trimming removed 1 base at V and 3 bases at J, with 21 bases between. Per germline, CDR1 LGHNA and CDR2 YSLEER. The CDR3 sequence is 19 residues long. CDR3 in amino acids: CASSQGGRFSGFYTGELFF. The CDR3 nucleotides are TGCGCCAGCAGCCAAGGGGGCCGCTTTTCAGGGTTCTACACCGGGGAGCTGTTTTTT.

V and J are TRBV19 and TRBJ2-1, with no clear D. This CDR3 has 13 amino acids. With 3 bases removed from V and 6 bases from J, the gap between germline ends came to 9 bases. Germline V gene sequence: CDR1 LNHDA, CDR2 SQIVND (reference sequence). The CDR3 spells CASSIGRFNEQFF. As DNA, the CDR3 is TGTGCCAGTAGTATCGGCAGATTCAATGAGCAGTTCTTC.

The chain joins TRBV6-5 to TRBJ2-1; 8 nucleotides agree with TRBD1. Germline loops: CDR1 MNHEY, CDR2 SVGAGI. The CDR3 is made up of 13 amino acids. J gave up 8 bases and V 5 bases, and 5 bases lay outside the gene matches. The CDR3 coding sequence is TGTGCCAGCAGTACAGGACAGGGTTATGAGCAGTTCTTC. Protein product: CASSTGQGYEQFF.

The chain combines TRBV25-1 with TRBJ2-5; 10 nucleotides line up with TRBD2. The trim removed 9 bases at V and 3 bases at J, leaving 4 bases unmatched. Germline CDR1 is MGHDK and CDR2 is SYGVNS. CDR3 length: 13 amino acids. CDR3 in amino acids: CASFSGGKETQYF. The CDR3 bases are TGTGCCAGTTTTAGCGGGGGGAAAGAGACCCAGTACTTC.

V gene TRBV18 combines with J gene TRBJ2-5; the D is unclear. The V gene's germline CDR1 is KGHSH and CDR2 LQKENI. Trimming cost V 6 bases and J 5 bases, with 4 bases left between them. This CDR3 spans 10 amino acids. CDR3 loop: CASSSETQYF. The DNA of the CDR3 is TGTGCCAGCTCGTCCGAGACCCAGTACTTC.

This sequence joins TRBV10-3 and TRBJ2-7; 7 nucleotides agree with TRBD2. CDR1 is ENHRY and CDR2 is SYGVKD in the germline V gene. V lost 3 bases, J lost 9 bases, and 11 bases stayed unmatched. The CDR3 extends over 14 amino acids. The CDR3 sequence: CAISDETSRRAQYF. The CDR3 region has the DNA TGTGCCATCAGTGACGAGACTAGCCGTAGAGCGCAGTACTTC.

This rearrangement joins TRBV4-2 to TRBJ2-3; D unclear. Between the trimmed V and J ends, which lost 1 base and 3 bases, there was a span of 20 bases. The CDR3 sequence is 18 residues long. Germline loops: CDR1 LGHNA, CDR2 YNFKEQ. DNA of the CDR3: TGTGCCAGCAGCCAAGGAGTTCGTGACCGACCATTAACAGATACGCAGTATTTT. Its translation is CASSQGVRDRPLTDTQYF.

V is TRBV15 and J is TRBJ1-5; 8 nucleotides match TRBD1. Trimming at V came to 2 bases and at J to 4 bases, leaving 4 bases not matched to a gene. CDR3 size: 15 residues. The germline gives CDR1 LNHNV, CDR2 YYDKDF (reference sequence). This chain's CDR3 is CATSRRTGQNQPQHF. In DNA form, the CDR3 reads TGTGCCACCAGCAGAAGGACAGGGCAAAATCAGCCCCAGCATTTT.

This chain connects TRBV5-1 to TRBJ2-1; 8 bases are shared with TRBD2. The V segment lost 5 bases and the J segment 3 bases; nucleotides outside the gene matches: 10. The germline V gene has CDR1 SGHRS and CDR2 YFSETQ. The CDR3 consists of 16 residues. CDR3 bases: TGCGCCAGCAGGGCAGGGAGCGGGAGTCTCTACAATGAGCAGTTCTTC. As protein: CASRAGSGSLYNEQFF.

The chain has TRBV4-1 and TRBJ2-1; 9 bases match TRBD2. The trim removed 3 bases at V and 8 bases at J, leaving 14 bases unmatched. This CDR3 has 17 residues. From germline, CDR1 is MGHRA and CDR2 YSYEKL. The CDR3 DNA sequence: TGCGCCAGCAGCCATAGACCCGGGACTAGCCTAGGGGATGAGCAGTTCTTC. The encoded protein is CASSHRPGTSLGDEQFF.

CDR3 sequence reads: CAWSSRMGDSPLHF. CDR3 sequence (DNA): TGTGCCTGGAGTAGCCGCATGGGGGATTCACCCCTCCACTTT. The rearrangement joins TRBV30 to TRBJ1-6; the D gene is possibly TRBD1 (5 bases). V lost 2 bases and J 8 bases, leaving 13 bases between the germline ends. Germline values: CDR1 GTSNPN, CDR2 SVGIG (reference sequence). The CDR3 consists of 14 residues.

The V gene is TRBV29-1, the J gene TRBJ2-3; D is perhaps TRBD1 (6 bases). The CDR3 contains 13 residues. Germline V gene sequence: CDR1 SQVTM, CDR2 ANQGSEA. Deletions cut 8 bases from V and 0 bases from J, with 12 bases between. The CDR3 nucleotides read TGCAGCTCCACAGGGTCTAGCACAGATACGCAGTATTTT. It translates to CSSTGSSTDTQYF.

The CDR3 reads CASSIRAITVAKNIQYF. DNA of the CDR3: TGTGCCAGTAGTATACGGGCGATCACGGTAGCCAAAAACATTCAGTACTTC. The chain is built from TRBV19 and TRBJ2-4; D unclear. Trimming cost V 2 bases and J 0 bases, with 14 bases left between them. The V gene's germline CDR1 is LNHDA and CDR2 SQIVND (reference sequence). This CDR3 is built from 17 residues.

V gene TRBV7-8 combines with J gene TRBJ1-5; perhaps TRBD1 as D (5 bases). This CDR3 has 13 amino acids. V was cut by 3 bases and J by 9 bases, with 12 bases left in between. CDR1 and CDR2 from the germline V gene are SGHVS and FQNEAQ. The CDR3 bases are TGTGCCAGCAGCTTGAGAGGGGATGGGCCCCAGCATTTT. Amino acids: CASSLRGDGPQHF. The variable domain in full, with the rest retrieved from reference TRBV7-8 and TRBJ1-5, is GAGVSQSPRYKVAKRGQDVALRCDPISGHVSLFWYQQALGQGPEFLTYFQNEAQLDKSGLPSDRFFAERPEGSVSTLKIQRTQQEDSAVYLCASSLRGDGPQHFGDGTRLSIL.

With respect to this clone: Distinct nucleotide sequences in the sample also encode this CDR3. V and J are TRBV6-5 and TRBJ2-7; D gene unclear. This CDR3 has 13 residues. Trimming removed 2 bases at V and 2 bases at J, with 7 bases between. Germline lookup yields CDR1 MNHEY and CDR2 SVGAGI. The CDR3 DNA is TGTGCCAGCAGTTACGGCCGAACCTACGAGCAGTACTTC. Translating gives CASSYGRTYEQYF.

The chain uses TRBV29-1 and TRBJ2-5; TRBD1 aligns across 7 bases. The CDR3 contains 12 residues. Germline assignment: CDR1 SQVTM and CDR2 ANQGSEA. Germline trimming cut 6 bases from V and 5 bases from J; bases unmatched to any gene: 6. CDR3 DNA: TGCAGCGTGGGGCAGGGGGTGGAGACCCAGTACTTC. It translates to CSVGQGVETQYF.